Below are 7 T cell receptor beta chains sequenced from a single sample in a study of CD8 T cells in ankylosing spondylitis. Study results and limitations: Seemingly distinctive of ankylosing spondylitis blood was a TCR beta motif formed by eight highly homologous variants.

Their recognized antigens are unknown. Each CDR3 protein gets one entry after TCRdb re-called the 5' RACE reads with MiXCR. The sample has more than 650,000 distinct CDR3 sequences; around 11% are singletons. The sample consisted of blood, either unsorted or a sorted T cell fraction (not recorded which). All receptors derive from a male donor with ankylosing spondylitis.

As concerns this clonotype: It is likely a read error, because the conserved phenylalanine at the end of the CDR3 is missing. Because the CDR3's place on the DNA is in doubt, the DNA is left out and the CDR3 is given as listed by TCRdb. This chain connects TRBV6-4 to TRBJ2-7; TRBD2 is the table's D call and was not checked against the DNA. Both ends counted, the CDR3 spans 12 residues. CDR1 and CDR2 from the germline V gene are MRHNA and SNTAGT. This chain's CDR3 is CASSDSRWEGLP.

This clonotype was counted many times. The rearrangement links TRBV6-1 to TRBJ2-1; D tentatively reads TRBD1 or TRBD2 (5 bases each). Trimming took 10 bases from V and 2 from J, leaving 12 bases between them. The length of the CDR3 is 13 residues. In germline, CDR1 is MNHNS, CDR2 SASEGT. The CDR3 loop reads CATWGRTYNEQFF. CDR3 sequence (DNA): TGTGCCACCTGGGGGAGAACCTACAATGAGCAGTTCTTC.

The chain combines TRBV14 with TRBJ1-2; D is perhaps TRBD1 (5 bases). This CDR3 spans 12 amino acids. The germline V gene encodes CDR1 SGHDN and CDR2 FVKESK. V was pared by 3 bases and J by 4 bases, with 6 bases between. This CDR3 reads CASSQGVYGYTF. The CDR3 DNA reads TGTGCCAGCAGCCAGGGGGTCTATGGCTACACCTTC.

The V and J genes are TRBV19 and TRBJ1-1, with D maybe TRBD1 (5 bases). The CDR3 totals 17 residues. Germline CDR1 and CDR2: LNHDA and SQIVND (reference sequence). V lost 3 bases and J lost 5, with 22 bases in between. CDR3 protein: CASSIPRGAVVETEAFF. The CDR3 nucleotides are TGTGCCAGTAGTATTCCGAGGGGCGCGGTTGTGGAGACTGAAGCTTTCTTT.

This clonotype was counted only a few times. V usage is TRBV30 and J usage is TRBJ1-3; D is unresolved. Per the germline V gene, CDR1 is GTSNPN and CDR2 is SVGIG (reference sequence). The CDR3 is 10 residues long. Trimming cost V 5 bases and J 9 bases, with 8 bases left between them. CDR3 protein: CAWDRGTIYF. The CDR3 DNA reads as TGTGCCTGGGACCGGGGCACCATATATTTT.

This clonotype was picked up a small number of times. This rearrangement joins TRBV20-1 to TRBJ1-5; tentatively, D is TRBD1 (5 bases). V was cut by 6 bases and J by 2 bases, with 11 bases left in between. From germline, CDR1 is DFQATT and CDR2 SNEGSKA (reference sequence). The CDR3 spans 13 residues. Here the CDR3 DNA reads TGCAGTGCCCCAGAAGGGGGCAATCAGCCCCAGCATTTT. Its translation is CSAPEGGNQPQHF.

The DNA for the CDR3 is TGTGCCAGCAGCGCCAACCCTGGGACAGCCTACGAGCAGTACTTC. Its translation: CASSANPGTAYEQYF. The V and J genes are TRBV7-2 and TRBJ2-7; 7 nucleotides line up with TRBD1. The germline gives CDR1 SGHTA, CDR2 FQGNSA. V shed 5 bases and J 2 bases; nucleotides not matched to a gene: 9. This CDR3 has 15 amino acids.